The 18 T cell receptor beta chains in this list originate from one sample, sequenced in a study of T cell responses to AZD1222 COVID-19 vaccine. Profiling relied on immunoSEQ multiplex PCR, and the TCRdb table lists in-frame clones only, not all of them. The sample includes more than 85,000 clones, 70% to 90% of them seen just once. Sequencing was performed on peripheral blood, taken on day 0 of AZD1222 vaccination. Receptor source: an adult in good health.

This chain connects TRBV18 to TRBJ2-2; D is undetermined. Deletions cut 8 bases from V and 6 bases from J, with 19 bases between. Per the germline V gene, CDR1 is KGHSH and CDR2 is LQKENI. The length of the CDR3 is 15 residues. The CDR3 coding sequence is TGTGCCAGCGCCCGCGACGTCCTCAGCGCCGGGGAGCTGTTTTTT. Translating it yields CASARDVLSAGELFF. Filled out from reference TRBV18 and TRBJ2-2, the complete variable domain reads NAGVMQNPRHLVRRRGQEARLRCSPMKGHSHVYWYRQLPEEGLKFMVYLQKENIIDESGMPKERFSAEFPKEGPSILRIQQVVRGDSAAYFCASARDVLSAGELFFGEGSRLTVL.

The chain links TRBV28 to TRBJ1-3; 7 nucleotides align to TRBD1. Unmatched junction bases numbered 7, after V lost 6 bases and J lost 2 bases. The CDR3 is 15 amino acids. The V gene's germline CDR1 is MDHEN and CDR2 SYDVKM. The CDR3 nucleotides read TGTGCCAGCAGCGCGGGACAGATAACTGGAAACACCATATATTTT. Translating gives CASSAGQITGNTIYF. Looking up the rest from reference TRBV28 and TRBJ1-3 gives the full variable domain: DVKVTQSSRYLVKRTGEKVFLECVQDMDHENMFWYRQDPGLGLRLIYFSYDVKMKEKGDIPEGYSVSREKKERFSLILESASTNQTSMYLCASSAGQITGNTIYFGEGSWLTVV.

This clone has a handful of counts. The V call is TRBV6-6, the J call TRBJ1-5, with D unresolved. The CDR3 runs to 13 residues. Trimming shortened V by 2 bases and J by 4 bases, and 6 bases separated the two germline ends. Germline CDR1 is MNHNY and CDR2 is SVGAGI (reference sequence). CDR3 loop: CASSYRENQPQHF. The CDR3 DNA reads TGTGCCAGCAGTTACAGGGAAAATCAGCCCCAGCATTTT.

The CDR3 DNA follows: TGTGCCAGCAGTCCGACAGGCAACTATGGCTACACCTTC. Its translation: CASSPTGNYGYTF. This rearrangement joins TRBV6-5 to TRBJ1-2; the D gene is possibly TRBD1 (6 bases). The CDR3 has 13 amino acids. V lost 5 bases and J 2 bases, leaving 9 bases between the germline ends. CDR1 is MNHEY, CDR2 SVGAGI, per germline.

The gene calls are TRBV2 and TRBJ1-2, with a possible D match to TRBD1 (6 bases). The CDR3 sequence is 17 residues long. The V end lost 0 bases, the J end lost 3 bases, and 17 bases lay between the germline ends. CDR1 and CDR2 (germline): SNHLY, FYNNEI. CDR3 nucleotide sequence: TGTGCCAGCAGTGAAGCGCTGACGGGGGGGCCGGACTATGGCTACACCTTC. Protein: CASSEALTGGPDYGYTF.

The chain has TRBV18 and TRBJ2-1; 9 bases fit TRBD1. Trimming at V came to 3 bases and at J to 2 bases, leaving 5 bases not matched to a gene. This CDR3 contains 16 residues. Germline V gene lookup returns CDR1 KGHSH and CDR2 LQKENI. The CDR3: CASSPMTGGTYNEQFF. The CDR3, as DNA: TGTGCCAGCTCACCCATGACAGGGGGAACCTACAATGAGCAGTTCTTC.

The chain carries TRBV7-3 and TRBJ1-5; D is perhaps TRBD1 (5 bases). V lost 1 base to trimming and J lost 3 bases, with 13 bases between them. The CDR3 contains 16 residues. CDR1 SGHTA and CDR2 FQGTGA come from the germline V gene. CDR3 protein: CASSLRGQTHNQPQHF. CDR3 in DNA: TGTGCCAGCAGCTTAAGGGGCCAGACGCACAATCAGCCCCAGCATTTT.

This sequence joins TRBV4-3 and TRBJ1-4; 8 bases are a match to TRBD1. The length of the CDR3 is 14 residues. The germline V gene encodes CDR1 LGHNA and CDR2 YSLEER. J was trimmed by 7 bases and V by 2 bases; bases with no gene match: 3. The CDR3 loop reads CASSQQGAFEKLFF. For the CDR3, the DNA is TGCGCCAGCAGCCAACAGGGGGCGTTTGAAAAACTGTTTTTT.

The rearrangement joins TRBV7-3 to TRBJ2-3, with 14 nucleotides matching TRBD2. Germline trimming cut 4 bases from V and 3 bases from J; bases unmatched to any gene: 6. Germline V gives CDR1 SGHTA, CDR2 FQGTGA. CDR3 length equals 17 residues. The CDR3 coding sequence is TGTGCCAGCAGCTCCAGGACTAGCGGGGGGCCTACAGATACGCAGTATTTT. As protein: CASSSRTSGGPTDTQYF.

The genes are TRBV11-2 and TRBJ2-7; D call uncertain. The germline V and J ends were trimmed by 2 bases and 7 bases, with 12 bases remaining between them. The V gene's germline CDR1 is SGHAT and CDR2 FQNNGV. The CDR3 extends over 13 amino acids. CDR3 sequence: CASSLNLDLEQYF. The DNA for the CDR3 is TGTGCCAGCAGCTTAAACCTAGACTTAGAGCAGTACTTC.

The chain has TRBV20-1 and TRBJ2-1; D is possibly TRBD1 (6 bases). The CDR3 loop spans 15 amino acids. From germline, CDR1 is DFQATT and CDR2 SNEGSKA (reference sequence). Trimming stripped 3 bases from V and 1 base from J, with 13 bases between. The DNA for the CDR3 is TGCAGTGCTAGTGGGCGTACAGGGTCCTACAATGAGCAGTTCTTC. This encodes CSASGRTGSYNEQFF.

This sequence joins TRBV12-3 or TRBV12-4 and TRBJ1-1; a weak D match, TRBD1 (5 bases). This CDR3 contains 13 residues. Trimming shortened V by 7 bases and J by 3 bases, and 12 bases separated the two germline ends. CDR3 amino acids: CASTTQVHTEAFF. Written as DNA, the CDR3 is TGTGCCAGCACCACACAGGTCCACACTGAAGCTTTCTTT.

The chain carries TRBV28 and TRBJ2-4; 13 nucleotides align to TRBD2. The CDR3 covers 12 residues. The V and J ends lost 6 bases and 15 bases, in that order; junction bases with no gene match: 5. Germline loops: CDR1 MDHEN, CDR2 SYDVKM. This CDR3 is CASRAGLAGVYF. In nucleotides, the CDR3 is TGTGCCAGCAGAGCAGGACTAGCGGGGGTGTACTTC.

The chain carries TRBV10-3 and TRBJ2-7; D is unresolved. V shed 2 bases and J shed 7 bases, with 15 bases lying between them. The germline V gene has CDR1 ENHRY and CDR2 SYGVKD. The CDR3 covers 14 residues. CDR3 nucleotide sequence: TGTGCCATCAGTGAGGGGGTGGTAGGGCAGGAGCAGTACTTC. This translates into CAISEGVVGQEQYF.

The V gene is TRBV3-1 (or the pseudogene TRBV3-2), the J gene TRBJ1-4; weak D call: TRBD1 (6 bases). Germline CDR1 is LGHDT and CDR2 is YNNKEL (reference sequence). Deletions cut 4 bases from V and 4 bases from J, with 22 bases between. CDR3 size: 18 residues. The CDR3 protein is CASSPGEGGGFVNEKLFF. In nucleotides, the CDR3 is TGTGCCAGCAGCCCGGGCGAGGGGGGGGGCTTCGTTAATGAAAAACTGTTTTTT.

The chain carries TRBV28 and TRBJ2-4; no clear D gene. Germline V gene lookup returns CDR1 MDHEN and CDR2 SYDVKM. The V end was cut by 8 bases, the J end by 0 bases, with 17 bases between. The CDR3 covers 16 residues. The CDR3 is CASRGPSTVAKNIQYF. The CDR3 DNA follows: TGTGCCAGCCGCGGACCGAGCACCGTAGCCAAAAACATTCAGTACTTC. The complete variable domain, with remaining parts taken from reference TRBV28 and TRBJ2-4, reads DVKVTQSSRYLVKRTGEKVFLECVQDMDHENMFWYRQDPGLGLRLIYFSYDVKMKEKGDIPEGYSVSREKKERFSLILESASTNQTSMYLCASRGPSTVAKNIQYFGAGTRLSVL.

The CDR3 DNA follows: TGTGCCAGCATTCGATGGACAGGGGGCGTTTCTAATGGCTACACCTTC. It yields the protein CASIRWTGGVSNGYTF. The chain has TRBV28 and TRBJ1-2; 11 bases are shared with TRBD1. The CDR3 extends over 16 amino acids. V was pared by 7 bases and J by 6 bases, with 13 bases of the junction left unmatched. CDR1 and CDR2 from the germline V gene are MDHEN and SYDVKM.

The chain carries TRBV10-3 and TRBJ2-3; TRBD2 agrees at 11 bases. The CDR3 runs 16 residues. The V gene end was trimmed by 8 bases and the J gene end by 2 bases; junction bases not matched to a gene: 9. CDR1 ENHRY and CDR2 SYGVKD come from the germline V gene. CDR3 sequence (DNA): TGTGCCATCGACTCGGGACTAGCGGACCCCACAGATACGCAGTATTTT. Its translation is CAIDSGLADPTDTQYF.